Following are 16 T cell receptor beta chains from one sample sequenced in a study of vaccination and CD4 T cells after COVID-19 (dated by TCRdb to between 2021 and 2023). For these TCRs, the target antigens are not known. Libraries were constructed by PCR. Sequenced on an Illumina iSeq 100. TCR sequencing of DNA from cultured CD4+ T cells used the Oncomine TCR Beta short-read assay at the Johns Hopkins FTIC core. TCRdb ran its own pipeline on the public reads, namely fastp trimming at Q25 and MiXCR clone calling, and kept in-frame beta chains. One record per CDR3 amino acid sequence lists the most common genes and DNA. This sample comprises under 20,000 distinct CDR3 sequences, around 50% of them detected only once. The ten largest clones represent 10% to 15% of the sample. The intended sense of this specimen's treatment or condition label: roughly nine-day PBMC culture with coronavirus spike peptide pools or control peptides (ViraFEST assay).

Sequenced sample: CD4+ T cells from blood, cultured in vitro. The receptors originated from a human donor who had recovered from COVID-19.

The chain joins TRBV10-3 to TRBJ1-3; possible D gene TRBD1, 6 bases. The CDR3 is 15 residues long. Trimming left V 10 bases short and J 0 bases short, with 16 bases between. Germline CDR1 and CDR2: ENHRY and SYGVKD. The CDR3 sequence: CATSAGAFSGNTIYF. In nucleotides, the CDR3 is TGTGCCACCTCCGCGGGGGCATTCTCTGGAAACACCATATATTTT.

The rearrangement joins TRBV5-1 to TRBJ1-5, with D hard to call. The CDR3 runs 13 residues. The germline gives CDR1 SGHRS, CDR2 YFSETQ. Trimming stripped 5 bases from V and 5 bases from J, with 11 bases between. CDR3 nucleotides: TGCGCCAGCAGGTTGTTCACGGATCAGCCCCAGCATTTT. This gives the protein CASRLFTDQPQHF.

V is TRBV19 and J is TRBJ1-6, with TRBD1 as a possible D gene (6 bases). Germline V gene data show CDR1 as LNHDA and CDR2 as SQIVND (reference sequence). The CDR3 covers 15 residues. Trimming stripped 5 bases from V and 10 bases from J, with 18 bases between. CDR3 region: CASSPPGAGGSPLHF. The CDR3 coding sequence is TGTGCCAGTAGTCCCCCAGGGGCCGGGGGATCACCCCTCCACTTT. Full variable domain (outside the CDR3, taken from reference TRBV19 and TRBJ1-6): DGGITQSPKYLFRKEGQNVTLSCEQNLNHDAMYWYRQDPGQGLRLIYYSQIVNDFQKGDIAEGYSVSREKKESFPLTVTSAQKNPTAFYLCASSPPGAGGSPLHFGNGTRLTVT.

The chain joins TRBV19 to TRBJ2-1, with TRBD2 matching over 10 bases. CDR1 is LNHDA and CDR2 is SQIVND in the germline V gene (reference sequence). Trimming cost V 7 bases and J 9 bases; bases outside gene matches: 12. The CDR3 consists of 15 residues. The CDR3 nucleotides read TGTGCCAGTACCCAAAGCGGGGGGGCCTCCGGTGAGCAGTTCTTC. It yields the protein CASTQSGGASGEQFF.

Here the CDR3 reads CASSFLRDTTYEQYF. DNA for the CDR3: TGTGCCAGCAGTTTCCTCCGGGACACAACCTACGAGCAGTACTTC. The rearrangement links TRBV28 to TRBJ2-7; D is perhaps TRBD1 (6 bases). The CDR3 sequence is 15 residues long. Trimming cost V 3 bases and J 2 bases, with 14 bases left between them. Germline-derived CDR1 and CDR2 are MDHEN and SYDVKM.

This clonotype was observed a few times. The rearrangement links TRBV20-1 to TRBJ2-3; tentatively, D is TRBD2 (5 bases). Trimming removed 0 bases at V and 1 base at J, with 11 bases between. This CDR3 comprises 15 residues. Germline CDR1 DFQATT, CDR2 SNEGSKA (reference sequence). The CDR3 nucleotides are TGCAGTGCTAGAGATCGGGTTAGCGGCACAGATACGCAGTATTTT. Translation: CSARDRVSGTDTQYF.

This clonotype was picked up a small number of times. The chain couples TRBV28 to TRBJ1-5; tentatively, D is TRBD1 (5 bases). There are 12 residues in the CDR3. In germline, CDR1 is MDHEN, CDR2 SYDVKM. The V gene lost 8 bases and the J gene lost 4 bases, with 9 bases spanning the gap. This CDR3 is CASRDGNQPQHF. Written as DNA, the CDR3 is TGTGCCAGCCGGGACGGAAATCAGCCCCAGCATTTT.

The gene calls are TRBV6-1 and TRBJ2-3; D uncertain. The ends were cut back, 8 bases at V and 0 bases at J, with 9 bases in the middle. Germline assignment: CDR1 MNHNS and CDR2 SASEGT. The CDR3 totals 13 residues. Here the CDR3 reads CASGGWSTDTQYF. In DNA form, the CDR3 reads TGTGCCAGCGGTGGGTGGAGCACAGATACGCAGTATTTT.

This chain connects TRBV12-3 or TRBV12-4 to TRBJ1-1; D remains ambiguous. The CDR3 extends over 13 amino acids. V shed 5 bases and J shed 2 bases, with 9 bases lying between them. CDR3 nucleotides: TGTGCCAGCAGTAGAGGCCCAAACACTGAAGCTTTCTTT. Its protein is CASSRGPNTEAFF.

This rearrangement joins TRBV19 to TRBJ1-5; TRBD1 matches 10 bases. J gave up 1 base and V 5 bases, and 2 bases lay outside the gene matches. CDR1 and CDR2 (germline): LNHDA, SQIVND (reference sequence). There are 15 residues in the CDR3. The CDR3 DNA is TGTGCCAGTAGTCCGGGACAGGGGAGCAATCAGCCCCAGCATTTT. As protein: CASSPGQGSNQPQHF.

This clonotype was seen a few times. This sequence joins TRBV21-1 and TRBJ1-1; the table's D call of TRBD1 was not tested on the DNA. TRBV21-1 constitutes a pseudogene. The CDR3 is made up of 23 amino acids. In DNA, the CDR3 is TGTGCCAGCACCAACCAGACATCTATGTACTTCACCCTGTTTACCTTTATGAACACTGAAGCTTTCTTT. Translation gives CASTNQTSMYFTLFTFMNTEAFF.

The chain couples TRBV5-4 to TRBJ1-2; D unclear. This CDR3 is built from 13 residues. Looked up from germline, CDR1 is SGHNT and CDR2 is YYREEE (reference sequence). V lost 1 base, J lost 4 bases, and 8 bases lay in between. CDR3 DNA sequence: TGTGCCAGCAGCTTGCGCCGGGGCTATGGCTACACCTTC. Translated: CASSLRRGYGYTF.

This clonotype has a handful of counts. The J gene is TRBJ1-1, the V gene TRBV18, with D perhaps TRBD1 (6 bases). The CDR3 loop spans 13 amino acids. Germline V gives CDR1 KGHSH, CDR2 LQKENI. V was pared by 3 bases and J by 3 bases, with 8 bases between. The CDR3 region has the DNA TGTGCCAGCTCACCTCGACAGGACACTGAAGCTTTCTTT. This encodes CASSPRQDTEAFF.

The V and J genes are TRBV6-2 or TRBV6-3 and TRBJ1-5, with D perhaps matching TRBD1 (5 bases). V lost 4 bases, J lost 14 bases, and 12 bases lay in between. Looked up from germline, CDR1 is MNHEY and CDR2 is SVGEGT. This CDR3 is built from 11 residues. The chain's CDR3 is CASSSGGHEHF. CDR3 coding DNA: TGTGCCAGCAGTTCCGGAGGACACGAGCATTTT.

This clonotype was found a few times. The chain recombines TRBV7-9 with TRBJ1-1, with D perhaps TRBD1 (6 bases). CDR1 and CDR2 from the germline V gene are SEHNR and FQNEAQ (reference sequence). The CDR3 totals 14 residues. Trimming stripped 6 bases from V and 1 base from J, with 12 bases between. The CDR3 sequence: CASSSWTENTEAFF. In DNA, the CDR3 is TGTGCCAGCAGTTCGTGGACAGAGAACACTGAAGCTTTCTTT.

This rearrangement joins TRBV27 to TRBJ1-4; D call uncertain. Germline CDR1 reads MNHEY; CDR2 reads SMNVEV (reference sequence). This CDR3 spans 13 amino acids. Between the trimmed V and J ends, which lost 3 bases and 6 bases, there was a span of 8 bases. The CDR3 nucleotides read TGTGCCAGCAGTTTGTGGCCGTATGAAAAACTGTTTTTT. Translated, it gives CASSLWPYEKLFF.